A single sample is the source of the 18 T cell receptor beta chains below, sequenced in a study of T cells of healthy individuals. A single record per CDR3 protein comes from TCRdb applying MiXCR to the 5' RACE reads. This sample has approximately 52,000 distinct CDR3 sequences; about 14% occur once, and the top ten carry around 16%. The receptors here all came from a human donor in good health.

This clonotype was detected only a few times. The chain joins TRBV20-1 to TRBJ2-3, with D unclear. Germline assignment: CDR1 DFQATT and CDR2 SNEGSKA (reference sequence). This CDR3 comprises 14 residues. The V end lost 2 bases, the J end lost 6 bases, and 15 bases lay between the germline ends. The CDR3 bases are TGCAGTGCTAGATCGCAACCCTCCGGGGATACGCAGTATTTT. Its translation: CSARSQPSGDTQYF.

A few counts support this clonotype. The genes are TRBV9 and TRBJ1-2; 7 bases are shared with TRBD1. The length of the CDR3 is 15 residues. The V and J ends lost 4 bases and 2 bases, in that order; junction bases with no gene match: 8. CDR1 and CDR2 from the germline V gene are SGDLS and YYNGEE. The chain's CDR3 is CASSPTGTANYGYTF. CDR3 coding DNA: TGTGCCAGCAGCCCAACCGGGACAGCGAACTATGGCTACACCTTC.

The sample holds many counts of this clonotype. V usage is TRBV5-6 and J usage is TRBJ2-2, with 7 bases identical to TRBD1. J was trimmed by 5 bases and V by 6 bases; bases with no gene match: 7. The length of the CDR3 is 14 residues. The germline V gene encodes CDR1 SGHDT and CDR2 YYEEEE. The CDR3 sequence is CASTTGQRTGELFF. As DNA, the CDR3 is TGTGCCAGCACTACGGGACAGAGGACCGGGGAGCTGTTTTTT.

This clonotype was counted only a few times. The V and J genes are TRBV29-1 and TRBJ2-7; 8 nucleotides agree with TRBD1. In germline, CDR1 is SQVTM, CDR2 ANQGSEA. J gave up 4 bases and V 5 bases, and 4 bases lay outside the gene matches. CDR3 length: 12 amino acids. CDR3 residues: CSVRQGRYEQYF. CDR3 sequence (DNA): TGCAGCGTTCGACAGGGGAGATACGAGCAGTACTTC.

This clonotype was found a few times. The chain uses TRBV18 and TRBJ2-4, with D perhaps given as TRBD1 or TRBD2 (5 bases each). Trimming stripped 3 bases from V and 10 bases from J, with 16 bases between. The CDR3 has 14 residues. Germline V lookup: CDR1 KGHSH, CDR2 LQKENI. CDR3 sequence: CASSPNRDPGIQYF. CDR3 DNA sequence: TGTGCCAGCTCACCCAACCGGGACCCAGGTATTCAGTACTTC.

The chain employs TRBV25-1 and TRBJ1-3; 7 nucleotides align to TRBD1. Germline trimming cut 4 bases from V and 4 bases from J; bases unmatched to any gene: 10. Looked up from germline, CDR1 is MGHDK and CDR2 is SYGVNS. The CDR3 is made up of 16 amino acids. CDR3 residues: CASSGLGQEPGNTIYF. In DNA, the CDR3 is TGTGCCAGCAGTGGACTCGGACAGGAGCCAGGAAACACCATATATTTT.

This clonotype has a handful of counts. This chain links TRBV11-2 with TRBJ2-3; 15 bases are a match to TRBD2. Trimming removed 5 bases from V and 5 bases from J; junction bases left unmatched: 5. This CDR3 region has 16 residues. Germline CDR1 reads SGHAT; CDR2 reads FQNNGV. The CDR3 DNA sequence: TGTGCCAGCAGCACGGGACTAGCGGGGGGAAAAGATACGCAGTATTTT. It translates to CASSTGLAGGKDTQYF.

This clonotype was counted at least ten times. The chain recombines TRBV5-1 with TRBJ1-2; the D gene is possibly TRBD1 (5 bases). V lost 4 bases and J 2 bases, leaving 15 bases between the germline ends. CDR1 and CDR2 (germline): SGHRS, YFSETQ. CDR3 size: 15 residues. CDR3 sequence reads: CASSGGTSLNYGYTF. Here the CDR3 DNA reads TGCGCCAGCAGCGGGGGGACTTCCTTAAACTATGGCTACACCTTC.

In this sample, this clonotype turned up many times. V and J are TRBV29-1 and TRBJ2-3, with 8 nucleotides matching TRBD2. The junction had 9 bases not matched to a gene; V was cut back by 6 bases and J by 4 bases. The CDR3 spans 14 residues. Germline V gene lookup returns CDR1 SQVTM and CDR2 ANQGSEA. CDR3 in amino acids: CSVKRATSADTQYF. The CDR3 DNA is TGCAGCGTAAAAAGGGCGACTAGCGCAGATACGCAGTATTTT.

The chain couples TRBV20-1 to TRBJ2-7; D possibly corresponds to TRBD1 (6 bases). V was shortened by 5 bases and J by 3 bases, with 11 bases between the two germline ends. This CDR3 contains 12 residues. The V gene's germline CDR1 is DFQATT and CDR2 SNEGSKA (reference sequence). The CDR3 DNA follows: TGCAGTGCTGAACAGGGTGACTACGAGCAGTACTTC. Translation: CSAEQGDYEQYF.

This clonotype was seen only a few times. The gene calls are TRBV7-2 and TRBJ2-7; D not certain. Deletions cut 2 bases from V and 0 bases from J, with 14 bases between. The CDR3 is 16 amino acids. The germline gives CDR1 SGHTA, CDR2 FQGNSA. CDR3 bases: TGTGCCAGCAGCTTAAGGGCGCCCAGATACTCCTACGAGCAGTACTTC. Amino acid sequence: CASSLRAPRYSYEQYF.

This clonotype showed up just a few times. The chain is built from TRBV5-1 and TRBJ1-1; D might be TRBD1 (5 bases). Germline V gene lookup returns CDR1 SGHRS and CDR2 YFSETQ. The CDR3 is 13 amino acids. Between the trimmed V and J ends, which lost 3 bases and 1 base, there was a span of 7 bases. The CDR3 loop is CASSWGSNTEAFF. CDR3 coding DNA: TGCGCCAGCAGCTGGGGGTCGAACACTGAAGCTTTCTTT.

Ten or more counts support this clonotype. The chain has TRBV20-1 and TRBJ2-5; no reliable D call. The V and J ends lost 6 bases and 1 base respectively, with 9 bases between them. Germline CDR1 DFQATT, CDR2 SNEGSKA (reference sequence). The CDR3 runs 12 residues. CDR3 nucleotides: TGCAGTGCGACGACCGTCCAAGAGACCCAGTACTTC. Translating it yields CSATTVQETQYF.

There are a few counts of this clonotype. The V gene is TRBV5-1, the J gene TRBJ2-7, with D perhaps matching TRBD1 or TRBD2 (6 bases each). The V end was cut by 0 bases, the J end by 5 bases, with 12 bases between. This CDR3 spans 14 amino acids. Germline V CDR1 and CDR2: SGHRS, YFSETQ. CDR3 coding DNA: TGCGCCAGCAGCTTGGTGCCGGGGGCGGACGAGCAGTACTTC. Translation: CASSLVPGADEQYF.

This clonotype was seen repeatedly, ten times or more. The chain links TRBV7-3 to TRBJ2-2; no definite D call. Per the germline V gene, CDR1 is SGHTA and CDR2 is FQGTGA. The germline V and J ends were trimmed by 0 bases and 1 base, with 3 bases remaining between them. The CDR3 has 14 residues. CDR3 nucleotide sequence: TGTGCCAGCAGCTTAACTCGGAACACCGGGGAGCTGTTTTTT. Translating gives CASSLTRNTGELFF.

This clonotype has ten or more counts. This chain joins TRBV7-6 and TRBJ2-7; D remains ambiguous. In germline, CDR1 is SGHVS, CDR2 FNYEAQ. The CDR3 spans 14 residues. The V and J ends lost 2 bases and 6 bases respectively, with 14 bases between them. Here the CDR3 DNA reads TGTGCCAGCAGCTTATTGGGCCAGCCGGGCGAGCAGTACTTC. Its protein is CASSLLGQPGEQYF.

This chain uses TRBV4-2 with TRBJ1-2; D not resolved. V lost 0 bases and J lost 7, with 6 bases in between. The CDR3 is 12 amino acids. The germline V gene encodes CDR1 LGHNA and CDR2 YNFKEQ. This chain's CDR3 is CASSQDAIGYTF. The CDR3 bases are TGTGCCAGCAGCCAAGATGCCATTGGCTACACCTTC.

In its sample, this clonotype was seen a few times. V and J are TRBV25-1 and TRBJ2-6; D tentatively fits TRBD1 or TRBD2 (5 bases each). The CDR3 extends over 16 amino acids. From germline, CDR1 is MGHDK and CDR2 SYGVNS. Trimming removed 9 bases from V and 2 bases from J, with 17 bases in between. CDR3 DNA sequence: TGTGCCAGTCCCGGGACGGCTCCCCCTGGGGCCAACGTCCTGACTTTC. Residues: CASPGTAPPGANVLTF. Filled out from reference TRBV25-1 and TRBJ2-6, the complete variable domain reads EADIYQTPRYLVIGTGKKITLECSQTMGHDKMYWYQQDPGMELHLIHYSYGVNSTEKGDLSSESTVSRIRTEHFPLTLESARPSHTSQYLCASPGTAPPGANVLTFGAGSRLTVL.